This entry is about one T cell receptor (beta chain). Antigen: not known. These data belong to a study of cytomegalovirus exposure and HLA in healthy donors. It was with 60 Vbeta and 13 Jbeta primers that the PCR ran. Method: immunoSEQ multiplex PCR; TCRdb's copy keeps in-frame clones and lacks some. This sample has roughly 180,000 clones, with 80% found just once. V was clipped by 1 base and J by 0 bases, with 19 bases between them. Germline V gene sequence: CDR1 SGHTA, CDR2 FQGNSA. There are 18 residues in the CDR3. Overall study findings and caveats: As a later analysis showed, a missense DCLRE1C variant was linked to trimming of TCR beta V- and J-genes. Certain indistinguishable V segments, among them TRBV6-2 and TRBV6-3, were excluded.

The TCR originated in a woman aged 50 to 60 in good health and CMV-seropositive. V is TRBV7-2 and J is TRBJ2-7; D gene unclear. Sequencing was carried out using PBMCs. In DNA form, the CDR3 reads TGTGCCAGCAGCTTAGGCTCCTACCGGGTCCTTCGCTCCTACGAGCAGTACTTC. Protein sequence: CASSLGSYRVLRSYEQYF.